The 7 T cell receptor beta chains reported below all come from one sample, sequenced in a study of OX40 agonist ivuxolimab in advanced cancers. Some clones are missing from TCRdb's copy, which holds only in-frame ones; the method was immunoSEQ multiplex PCR. This sample yields tens of thousands of clones, of which around nine tenths are seen a single time; approximately 0.47% belongs to the top ten. The input for sequencing was CD4+ or CD8+ T cells sorted from blood, taken in a trial of the OX40 agonist ivuxolimab. Receptors originate from an adult with an advanced solid tumor such as melanoma, head and neck, liver or kidney cancer.

The chain links TRBV5-4 to TRBJ2-2; possibly TRBD2 for D (5 bases). This CDR3 region has 14 residues. V was trimmed by 4 bases and J by 6 bases, leaving 13 bases between them. Germline V gives CDR1 SGHNT, CDR2 YYREEE (reference sequence). CDR3 amino acids: CASSPRNGAGELFF. CDR3 nucleotides: TGTGCCAGCAGCCCGAGGAACGGGGCCGGGGAGCTGTTTTTT.

The rearrangement uses TRBV5-1 and TRBJ2-1; possibly TRBD1 for D (5 bases). The V and J ends lost 10 bases and 3 bases respectively, with 8 bases between them. Germline lookup yields CDR1 SGHRS and CDR2 YFSETQ. This CDR3 contains 11 residues. The CDR3 reads CASRDYNEQFF. In nucleotides, the CDR3 is TGCGCCTCCAGGGACTACAATGAGCAGTTCTTC.

V gene TRBV5-4 combines with J gene TRBJ1-6, with no clear D. This CDR3 is built from 14 residues. Trimming left V 2 bases short and J 12 bases short, with 15 bases between. CDR1 and CDR2 from the germline V gene are SGHNT and YYREEE (reference sequence). Here the CDR3 DNA reads TGTGCCAGCAGCTTCCCAGGAGAAAAGAAACCCCTCCACTTT. It is translated as CASSFPGEKKPLHF.

The V gene is TRBV5-4, the J gene TRBJ2-3; no definite D call. This CDR3 region has 17 residues. Deletions cut 7 bases from V and 4 bases from J, with 25 bases between. Germline V gene data show CDR1 as SGHNT and CDR2 as YYREEE (reference sequence). CDR3 in amino acids: CASGRGRAQEEADTQYF. Written as DNA, the CDR3 is TGTGCCAGCGGCCGAGGAAGGGCCCAGGAAGAGGCAGATACGCAGTATTTT.

The rearrangement joins TRBV5-4 to TRBJ2-5; 9 nucleotides line up with TRBD1. This CDR3 region has 15 residues. V shed 0 bases, J shed 3 bases, and the junction held 3 bases outside the gene matches. Germline V gene data show CDR1 as SGHNT and CDR2 as YYREEE (reference sequence). CDR3: CASSLAGTGKETQYF. CDR3 nucleotides: TGTGCCAGCAGCTTGGCAGGGACAGGGAAAGAGACCCAGTACTTC.

This sequence joins TRBV5-4 and TRBJ2-5, with 16 bases that match TRBD2. Trimming at V came to 5 bases and at J to 5 bases, leaving 6 bases not matched to a gene. The CDR3 sequence is 16 residues long. CDR1 and CDR2 (germline): SGHNT, YYREEE (reference sequence). This CDR3 reads CASRVGLAGGEETQYF. CDR3 coding DNA: TGTGCCAGCAGAGTGGGACTAGCGGGGGGGGAGGAGACCCAGTACTTC.

This chain connects TRBV7-6 to TRBJ2-7; D possibly uses TRBD1 or TRBD2 (5 bases each). Per germline, CDR1 SGHVS and CDR2 FNYEAQ. Trimming stripped 1 base from V and 2 bases from J, with 12 bases between. The CDR3 has 15 amino acids. CDR3 sequence: CASSLEGTGPYEQYF. In DNA, the CDR3 is TGTGCCAGCAGCTTAGAAGGGACGGGACCCTACGAGCAGTACTTC.